The 7 T cell receptor beta chains below were found in one sample sequenced in a study of CD8 T cells in Susac syndrome. Reverse transcription used roughly 0.45 to 1 ug RNA and random hexamers. TCRdb processed the immunoSEQ multiplex PCR reads anew with MiXCR; each CDR3 protein has one entry. This table holds about 180,000 distinct CDR3 sequences, approximately 93% found once. Sequencing was done on a sample of CD4+ T cells from PBMCs. These receptors originate from a human donor with multiple sclerosis.

This chain uses TRBV12-3 or TRBV12-4 with TRBJ2-4, with 12 positions matching TRBD2. The CDR3 loop spans 19 amino acids. Unmatched junction bases numbered 12, after V lost 4 bases and J lost 2 bases. For the CDR3, the DNA is TGTGCCAGCAGTTCCGCTAGCGGGAGGGCCACCGTTCCCAAAAACATTCAGTACTTC. Encoded protein: CASSSASGRATVPKNIQYF.

This sequence joins TRBV13 and TRBJ2-1, with D perhaps TRBD1 (6 bases). Trimming removed 6 bases from V and 3 bases from J, with 15 bases in between. The CDR3 extends over 15 amino acids. CDR1 and CDR2 from the germline V gene are PRHDT and FYEKMQ (reference sequence). CDR3 protein: CASRETGKGYNEQFF. CDR3 DNA: TGTGCCAGCAGGGAGACAGGAAAGGGCTACAATGAGCAGTTCTTC.

V gene TRBV11-2 combines with J gene TRBJ2-1; 8 nucleotides agree with TRBD1. CDR3 length equals 13 residues. With V trimmed by 10 bases and J by 0 bases, 2 bases remained unmatched. Looked up from germline, CDR1 is SGHAT and CDR2 is FQNNGV. The CDR3 bases are TGTGCCACTACAGGGGGCTCCTACAATGAGCAGTTCTTC. It encodes CATTGGSYNEQFF.

The gene calls are TRBV5-1 and TRBJ2-1; TRBD1 might be the D (6 bases). V dropped 4 bases and J dropped 5 bases, with 16 bases sitting between them. The CDR3 spans 15 residues. Germline lookup yields CDR1 SGHRS and CDR2 YFSETQ. The CDR3 sequence: CASSTGPSSNNEQFF. The CDR3 bases are TGCGCCAGCAGCACAGGGCCCTCCAGTAACAATGAGCAGTTCTTC.

This clonotype was counted once. The chain links TRBV30 to TRBJ1-4; 9 bases line up with TRBD1. Germline CDR1 and CDR2: GTSNPN and SVGIG (reference sequence). The V and J ends lost 7 bases and 7 bases, in that order; junction bases with no gene match: 7. CDR3 size: 13 residues. This CDR3 is CAFQTGGGEKLFF. Here the CDR3 DNA reads TGTGCCTTCCAGACAGGGGGAGGTGAAAAACTGTTTTTT. The entire variable domain, with the rest obtained from reference TRBV30 and TRBJ1-4, is as follows: SQTIHQWPATLVQPVGSPLSLECTVEGTSNPNLYWYRQAAGRGLQLLFYSVGIGQISSEVPQNLSASRPQDRQFILSSKKLLLSDSGFYLCAFQTGGGEKLFFGSGTQLSVL.

The J gene is TRBJ1-1, the V gene TRBV10-1; tentative D call: TRBD1 (6 bases). This CDR3 contains 13 residues. Trimming shortened V by 0 bases and J by 4 bases, and 6 bases separated the two germline ends. Germline values: CDR1 WNHNN, CDR2 SYGVQD (reference sequence). This CDR3 reads CASSESGATEAFF. The CDR3 DNA follows: TGCGCCAGCAGTGAGTCGGGGGCCACTGAAGCTTTCTTT.

The gene calls are TRBV20-1 and TRBJ1-1; 7 bases match TRBD1. Unmatched junction bases numbered 22, after V lost 5 bases and J lost 4 bases. Germline V gives CDR1 DFQATT, CDR2 SNEGSKA (reference sequence). This CDR3 is 18 amino acids long. The CDR3 here is CSAQGGRGQSSMGTEAFF. The DNA of the CDR3 is TGCAGTGCTCAAGGGGGCCGGGGCCAGAGTAGTATGGGCACTGAAGCTTTCTTT.